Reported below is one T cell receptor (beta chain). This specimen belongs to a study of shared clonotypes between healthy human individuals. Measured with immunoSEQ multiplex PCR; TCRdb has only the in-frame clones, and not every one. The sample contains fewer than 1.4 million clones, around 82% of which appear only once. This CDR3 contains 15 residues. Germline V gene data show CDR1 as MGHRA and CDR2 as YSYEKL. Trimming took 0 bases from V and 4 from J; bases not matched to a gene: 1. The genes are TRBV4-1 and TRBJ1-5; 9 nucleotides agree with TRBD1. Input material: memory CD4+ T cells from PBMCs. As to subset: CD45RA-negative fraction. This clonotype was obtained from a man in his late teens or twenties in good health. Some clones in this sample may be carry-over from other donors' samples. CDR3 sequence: CASSQDDRGNQPQHF. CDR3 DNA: TGCGCCAGCAGCCAAGATGACAGGGGGAATCAGCCCCAGCATTTT.